The source of this T cell receptor (beta chain) is a study of blood T cell repertoires in COVID-19. Study context: From T cells, B-cell-depleted T cells, or PBMCs came the material, which was cDNA or gDNA.

Germline CDR1 reads SGHNT; CDR2 reads YYREEE (reference sequence). The CDR3 has 18 amino acids. The V segment lost 0 bases and the J segment 4 bases; nucleotides outside the gene matches: 11. The authors' processing: For nucleated cells, counts were estimated from reference gene primer amplification. Assay used: immunoSEQ multiplex PCR; TCRdb lists only in-frame clones, some missing. V, J and clone size are taken as reported in that table, and D and trimming were inferred from the DNA itself. This repertoire shows about 300,000 clones, more than 75% found once; its top ten account for 1.6%. This sequence was found in a woman in her forties or fifties with acute or convalescent COVID-19. The V gene is TRBV5-4, the J gene TRBJ2-3; 10 bases are shared with TRBD2. Sequencing was performed on peripheral blood. This CDR3 reads CASSLGLAGVREADTQYF. CDR3 nucleotide sequence: TGTGCCAGCAGCTTGGGTCTAGCGGGAGTCAGAGAAGCAGATACGCAGTATTTT.